This T cell receptor (beta chain) was sequenced for a study of blood T cell repertoires in COVID-19 (dated by TCRdb to 2020 to 2021). Turning to the overall study: Samples from collaborators originated in the United States, Italy and Spain and spanned both the acute and convalescent phases of COVID-19. The repertoires were released in a freely available public database meant as a resource for research on the immune response to SARS-CoV-2. HLA class I and class II types, where available, came from metadata supplied by the sample provider rather than from assay-based typing. Nearly every sample came with metadata listing a de-identified subject ID, COVID-19 status, age in years and sex. The samples were drawn from the first 160 participants of the ongoing ImmuneRACE study and from 950 to 1,500 subjects provided by 6 global collaborators. Subjects who had been exposed to COVID-19, were actively infected with it, or had recovered from it provided the deeply sampled blood TCRbeta repertoires that made up the dataset. The material from the prospective study consisted of cDNA or gDNA derived from T cells, B-cell-depleted T cells, or PBMCs. On the study overall, not on this receptor specifically: The amount of clinical and demographic metadata varied by source and participant and was provided uncurated.

With regard to this clone: It has no known antigen specificity. Within one base of it there is no much larger clone, and no base qualities were kept.

A second Seattle source provided samples from volunteer blood donors who had recovered from COVID-19. Each collaborating institution followed its own protocols to collect whole blood in K2EDTA tubes. Collaborator samples were shipped for TCRbeta analysis as frozen whole blood, isolated PBMCs, or DNA extracted from either sample type. TCRbeta CDR3 regions were amplified from genomic DNA using the immunoSEQ Assay, a bias-controlled multiplex PCR. The authors' pipeline ran thus. The number of nucleated cells in each sample was estimated by amplification of reference gene primers within the assay. To quantify the absolute abundance of each unique TCRbeta CDR3 rearrangement, sequence reads were collapsed and filtered. For each sample, productive Simpson clonality was calculated as the square root of Simpson's diversity index over productive rearrangements. TCRdb retrieved this table from immuneACCESS and kept in-frame rearrangements only. Not all clones are present; in checked studies, unresolved V genes account for under half, and no reason is known for the remainder. V, J and clone size were drawn from that table, and D and trimming were deduced from the DNA. In this sample the table shows around 260,000 clones, roughly 90% of which occur a single time. The ten biggest clones cover under 4.5% of the sample.

The CDR3 numbers 16 residues from cysteine through phenylalanine. CDR3 DNA only is kept here, 48 bases in frame from base 1. The germline V gene specifies MNHNS as CDR1 and SASEGT as CDR2. V gives up 0 bases and J gives up 4 bases, and the segment between their germline ends measures 13 bases. The material sequenced was peripheral blood. The chain uses TRBV6-1 and TRBJ2-1, with TRBD2 tentatively as D gene (5 bases match). The clonotype originates from a man in his fifties or sixties who had recovered from COVID-19. The CDR3 amino acid sequence is: CASSEASGSQYNEQFF. In nucleotides, the sequence is TGTGCCAGCAGTGAAGCGTCGGGATCGCAGTACAATGAGCAGTTCTTC.